This TCR beta chain emerged from a study of T cells in Graves' hyperthyroidism and ophthalmopathy. Turning to the study itself: At the time of initial diagnosis and before any treatment, peripheral blood was collected. General observations from the study: Blood also carried most thyroid clonotypes expanded above 0.001.

This clonotype was seen only a few times. What it recognizes is unknown. Amplified regions were TCR beta CDR3 sequences from RNA transcripts. HTBI primers drove first-round RT-PCR of the TCR CDR3. TCRdb re-called the multiplex PCR reads through MiXCR, storing one row per CDR3 protein. The data show approximately 530,000 distinct CDR3 sequences, over 15% seen once. Among the patients, aged 18 to 65, hyperthyroidism was newly diagnosed and had lasted under 2 months. The study based diagnoses on clinical symptoms, serum thyroxine and TRAb, thyroid ultrasound and orbital computed tomography. The sample was blood. The receptor was isolated from a woman younger than 30 with Graves' hyperthyroidism.

The CDR3 reads CASSLEAGTETQYF. The DNA of the CDR3 is TGTGCCAGCAGCTTAGAGGCAGGGACGGAGACCCAGTACTTC. The J gene is TRBJ2-5, the V gene TRBV7-2; tentatively, D is TRBD1 or TRBD2 (5 bases each). Trimming shortened V by 1 base and J by 5 bases, and 11 bases separated the two germline ends. CDR3 length: 14 residues. Germline CDR1 SGHTA, CDR2 FQGNSA.